These 14 T cell receptor beta chains originate from one sample sequenced in a study of neurological immune-mediated disorders (dated by TCRdb to between 2018 and 2020). The library was obtained by 5' RACE. Sequencing relied on an Illumina HiSeq 2500. TCRdb reprocessed the public reads (quality trimming at Q25 with fastp, clone calling with MiXCR) and kept in-frame beta chains. Every CDR3 protein is listed once, alongside the most common genes and DNA of its rows. Across this sample there are fewer than 35,000 distinct CDR3 sequences, with about 13% seen only once. About 2.5% of the sample is in the top ten clones. This specimen's time point label, per the study, means: longitudinal time-point 2. The material sequenced was PBMCs. The receptor set was obtained from a middle-aged woman in good health.

This clonotype showed up many times. CDR3 region: CASSASGDSNQPQHF. The CDR3 DNA is TGCGCCAGCAGCGCCTCAGGAGATAGCAATCAGCCCCAGCATTTT. V and J are TRBV5-1 and TRBJ1-5; no clear D. CDR3 size: 15 residues. Trimming left V 4 bases short and J 0 bases short, with 11 bases between. Germline V CDR1 and CDR2: SGHRS, YFSETQ.

Details on this clonotype: Since a much larger clone is just one base distant, this may be a read error. The chain uses TRBV3-1 and TRBJ2-3; 8 positions agree with TRBD2. Germline CDR1 LGHDT, CDR2 YNNKEL (reference sequence). The length of the CDR3 is 15 residues. CDR3 in DNA: TGTGCCAGCAGCCAAGAAAGCGGGAGAACAGATACGCGGTATTTT. Protein sequence: CASSQESGRTDTRYF.

There are many counts of this clonotype. The gene calls are TRBV3-1 and TRBJ1-5; D remains ambiguous. CDR3 length: 16 residues. V was clipped by 1 base and J by 0 bases, with 10 bases between them. Germline CDR1 is LGHDT and CDR2 is YNNKEL (reference sequence). The CDR3 sequence: CASSQADGNSNQPQHF. The CDR3 DNA is TGTGCCAGCAGCCAAGCGGACGGTAATAGCAATCAGCCCCAGCATTTT.

Concerning this clonotype itself: A read error may explain this, as a much larger clone is one base away. This chain connects TRBV3-1 to TRBJ2-7; 7 bases fit TRBD1. Germline V gene data show CDR1 as LGHDT and CDR2 as YNNKEL (reference sequence). The CDR3 has 13 residues. CDR3 sequence: CVSSQSGGYEQYF. Here the CDR3 DNA reads TGTGTCAGCAGCCAATCAGGGGGCTACGAGCAGTACTTC.

This clonotype has at least ten counts. The DNA for the CDR3 is TGCGCCAGCAGCCCAGGGGGACAGGGGGGAAATGAGCAGTTCTTC. This codes for CASSPGGQGGNEQFF. The chain combines TRBV5-1 with TRBJ2-1, with 11 nucleotides matching TRBD1. This CDR3 has 15 residues. J lost 7 bases, V lost 4 bases, and 7 bases had no gene match. Germline V gene data show CDR1 as SGHRS and CDR2 as YFSETQ.

This clonotype was recorded many times. The chain combines TRBV20-1 with TRBJ1-5, with D possibly matching TRBD1 (5 bases). Germline CDR1 is DFQATT and CDR2 is SNEGSKA (reference sequence). CDR3 length: 13 residues. Trimming took 3 bases from V and 5 from J, leaving 11 bases between them. DNA for the CDR3: TGCAGTGCTAGGTGGGGGAAACATCAGCCCCAGCATTTT. Encoded protein: CSARWGKHQPQHF.

This clonotype was picked up many times. The chain carries TRBV6-2 or TRBV6-3 and TRBJ2-5; perhaps TRBD2 as D (6 bases). V lost 6 bases to trimming and J lost 1 base, with 12 bases between them. Germline assignment: CDR1 MNHEY and CDR2 SVGEGT. CDR3 length equals 14 residues. CDR3 sequence: CASSQGLLQETQYF. DNA for the CDR3: TGTGCCAGCAGCCAGGGACTCCTCCAAGAGACCCAGTACTTC.

This clonotype has ten or more counts. This chain connects TRBV29-1 to TRBJ1-4; D remains unclear. Germline V CDR1 and CDR2: SQVTM, ANQGSEA. The CDR3 consists of 11 residues. Trimming stripped 5 bases from V and 8 bases from J, with 9 bases between. CDR3 sequence: CSVSLQEKLFF. CDR3 DNA sequence: TGCAGCGTTTCCCTCCAGGAAAAACTGTTTTTT.

In this sample, this clonotype turned up a few times. This chain links TRBV20-1 with TRBJ2-7, with D tentatively TRBD1 (5 bases). Germline CDR1 DFQATT, CDR2 SNEGSKA (reference sequence). CDR3 length equals 13 residues. With 6 bases removed from V and 3 bases from J, the gap between germline ends came to 15 bases. The CDR3 reads CSATTASHYEQYF. CDR3 coding DNA: TGCAGTGCAACGACAGCATCCCACTACGAGCAGTACTTC.

This clonotype has a count of ten or more. The chain has TRBV18 and TRBJ1-2; D remains unclear. Germline assignment: CDR1 KGHSH and CDR2 LQKENI. The CDR3 runs to 12 residues. Deletions cut 4 bases from V and 4 bases from J, with 7 bases between. CDR3 residues: CASSQRAYGYTF. The CDR3 DNA sequence: TGTGCCAGCTCACAACGGGCCTATGGCTACACCTTC. The entire variable domain, with the rest obtained from reference TRBV18 and TRBJ1-2, is as follows: NAGVMQNPRHLVRRRGQEARLRCSPMKGHSHVYWYRQLPEEGLKFMVYLQKENIIDESGMPKERFSAEFPKEGPSILRIQQVVRGDSAAYFCASSQRAYGYTFGSGTRLTVV.

Ten or more counts support this clonotype. This chain joins TRBV7-2 and TRBJ2-3, with no clear D. Per the germline V gene, CDR1 is SGHTA and CDR2 is FQGNSA. The CDR3 covers 15 residues. V lost 1 base and J 2 bases, leaving 10 bases between the germline ends. CDR3 in DNA: TGTGCCAGCAGCTTAGGCCCGGCGGTCACAGATACGCAGTATTTT. Its protein product is CASSLGPAVTDTQYF.

This clonotype was seen at least ten times. The J gene is TRBJ2-3, the V gene TRBV5-1; D is ambiguous. V lost 0 bases to trimming and J lost 2 bases, with 7 bases between them. Germline lookup yields CDR1 SGHRS and CDR2 YFSETQ. The CDR3 runs to 14 residues. CDR3 sequence: CASSLDRPTDTQYF. CDR3 sequence (DNA): TGCGCCAGCAGCTTGGACCGACCCACAGATACGCAGTATTTT.

This clonotype appeared many times. The chain uses TRBV7-2 and TRBJ1-6, with 8 bases aligning to TRBD1. With V trimmed by 3 bases and J by 0 bases, 7 bases remained unmatched. CDR3 length equals 18 residues. Germline values: CDR1 SGHTA, CDR2 FQGNSA. This CDR3 reads CASSFLRTGSSYNSPLHF. The CDR3 DNA reads TGTGCCAGCAGCTTTTTAAGGACAGGGAGCTCCTATAATTCACCCCTCCACTTT.

This clonotype showed up many times. A read error may explain this, as a much larger clone is one base away. Written as DNA, the CDR3 is TGTGCCAGCAGCTTAGGGGCGAACACTGAAGCTTTCTTT. Amino acid sequence: CASSLGANTEAFF. The rearrangement uses TRBV7-3 and TRBJ1-1; D might be TRBD1 (5 bases). From germline, CDR1 is SGHTA and CDR2 FQGTGA. The CDR3 runs 13 residues. The ends were cut back, 2 bases at V and 1 base at J, with 5 bases in the middle.